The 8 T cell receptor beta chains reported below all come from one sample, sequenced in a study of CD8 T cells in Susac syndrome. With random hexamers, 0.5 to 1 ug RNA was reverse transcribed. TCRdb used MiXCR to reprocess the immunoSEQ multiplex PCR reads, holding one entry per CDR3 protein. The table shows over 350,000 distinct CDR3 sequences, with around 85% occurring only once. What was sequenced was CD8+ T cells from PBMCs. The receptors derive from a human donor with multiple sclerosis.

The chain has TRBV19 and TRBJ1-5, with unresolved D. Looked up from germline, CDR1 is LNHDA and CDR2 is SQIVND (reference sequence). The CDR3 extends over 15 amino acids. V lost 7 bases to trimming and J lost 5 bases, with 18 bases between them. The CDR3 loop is CASNARAADHQPQHF. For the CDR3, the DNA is TGTGCCAGTAACGCCCGAGCAGCGGACCATCAGCCCCAGCATTTT.

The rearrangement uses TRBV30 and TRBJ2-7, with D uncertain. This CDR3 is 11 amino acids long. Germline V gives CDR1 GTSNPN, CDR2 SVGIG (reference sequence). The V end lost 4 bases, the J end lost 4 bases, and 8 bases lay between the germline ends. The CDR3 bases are TGTGCCTGGAATTCGATGTACGAGCAGTACTTC. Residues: CAWNSMYEQYF.

CDR3 region: CASSEYIVREGTEAFF. The CDR3 nucleotides are TGTGCCAGCAGTGAATATATTGTCAGGGAGGGCACTGAAGCTTTCTTT. The chain combines TRBV25-1 with TRBJ1-1, with a tentative D call TRBD1 (5 bases). V lost 0 bases to trimming and J lost 4 bases, with 15 bases between them. Germline V gives CDR1 MGHDK, CDR2 SYGVNS. The CDR3 is 16 amino acids.

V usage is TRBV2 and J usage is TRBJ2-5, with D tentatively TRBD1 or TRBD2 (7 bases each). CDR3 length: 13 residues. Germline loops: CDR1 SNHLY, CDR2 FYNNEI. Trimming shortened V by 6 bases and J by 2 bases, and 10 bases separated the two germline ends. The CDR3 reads CASRAGQQETQYF. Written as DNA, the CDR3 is TGTGCCAGCAGAGCGGGACAGCAAGAGACCCAGTACTTC.

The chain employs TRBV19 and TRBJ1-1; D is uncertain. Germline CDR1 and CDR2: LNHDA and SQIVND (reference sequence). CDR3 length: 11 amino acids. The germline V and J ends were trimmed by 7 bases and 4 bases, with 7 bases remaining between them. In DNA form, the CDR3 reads TGTGCCAGTATTGCCGCCACTGAAGCTTTCTTT. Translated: CASIAATEAFF.

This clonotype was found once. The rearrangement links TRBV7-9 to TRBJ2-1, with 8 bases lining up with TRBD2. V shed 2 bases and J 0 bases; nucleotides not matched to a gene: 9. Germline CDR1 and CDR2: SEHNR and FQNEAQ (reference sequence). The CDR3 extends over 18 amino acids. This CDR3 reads CASSLPPLGTSSYNEQFF. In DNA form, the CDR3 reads TGTGCCAGCAGCTTACCCCCTCTTGGGACTAGCTCCTACAATGAGCAGTTCTTC.

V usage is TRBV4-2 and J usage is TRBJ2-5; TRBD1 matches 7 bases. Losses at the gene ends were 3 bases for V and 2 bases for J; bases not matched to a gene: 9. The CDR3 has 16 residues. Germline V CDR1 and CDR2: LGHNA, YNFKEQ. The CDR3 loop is CASSQAGTEHQETQYF. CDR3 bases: TGTGCCAGCAGCCAGGCCGGGACAGAACATCAAGAGACCCAGTACTTC.

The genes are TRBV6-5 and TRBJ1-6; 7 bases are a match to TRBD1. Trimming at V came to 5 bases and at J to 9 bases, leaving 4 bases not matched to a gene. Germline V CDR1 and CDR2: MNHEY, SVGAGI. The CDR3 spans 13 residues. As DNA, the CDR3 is TGTGCCAGCAGTACAGGGGAGGCTTCACCCCTCCACTTT. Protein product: CASSTGEASPLHF.